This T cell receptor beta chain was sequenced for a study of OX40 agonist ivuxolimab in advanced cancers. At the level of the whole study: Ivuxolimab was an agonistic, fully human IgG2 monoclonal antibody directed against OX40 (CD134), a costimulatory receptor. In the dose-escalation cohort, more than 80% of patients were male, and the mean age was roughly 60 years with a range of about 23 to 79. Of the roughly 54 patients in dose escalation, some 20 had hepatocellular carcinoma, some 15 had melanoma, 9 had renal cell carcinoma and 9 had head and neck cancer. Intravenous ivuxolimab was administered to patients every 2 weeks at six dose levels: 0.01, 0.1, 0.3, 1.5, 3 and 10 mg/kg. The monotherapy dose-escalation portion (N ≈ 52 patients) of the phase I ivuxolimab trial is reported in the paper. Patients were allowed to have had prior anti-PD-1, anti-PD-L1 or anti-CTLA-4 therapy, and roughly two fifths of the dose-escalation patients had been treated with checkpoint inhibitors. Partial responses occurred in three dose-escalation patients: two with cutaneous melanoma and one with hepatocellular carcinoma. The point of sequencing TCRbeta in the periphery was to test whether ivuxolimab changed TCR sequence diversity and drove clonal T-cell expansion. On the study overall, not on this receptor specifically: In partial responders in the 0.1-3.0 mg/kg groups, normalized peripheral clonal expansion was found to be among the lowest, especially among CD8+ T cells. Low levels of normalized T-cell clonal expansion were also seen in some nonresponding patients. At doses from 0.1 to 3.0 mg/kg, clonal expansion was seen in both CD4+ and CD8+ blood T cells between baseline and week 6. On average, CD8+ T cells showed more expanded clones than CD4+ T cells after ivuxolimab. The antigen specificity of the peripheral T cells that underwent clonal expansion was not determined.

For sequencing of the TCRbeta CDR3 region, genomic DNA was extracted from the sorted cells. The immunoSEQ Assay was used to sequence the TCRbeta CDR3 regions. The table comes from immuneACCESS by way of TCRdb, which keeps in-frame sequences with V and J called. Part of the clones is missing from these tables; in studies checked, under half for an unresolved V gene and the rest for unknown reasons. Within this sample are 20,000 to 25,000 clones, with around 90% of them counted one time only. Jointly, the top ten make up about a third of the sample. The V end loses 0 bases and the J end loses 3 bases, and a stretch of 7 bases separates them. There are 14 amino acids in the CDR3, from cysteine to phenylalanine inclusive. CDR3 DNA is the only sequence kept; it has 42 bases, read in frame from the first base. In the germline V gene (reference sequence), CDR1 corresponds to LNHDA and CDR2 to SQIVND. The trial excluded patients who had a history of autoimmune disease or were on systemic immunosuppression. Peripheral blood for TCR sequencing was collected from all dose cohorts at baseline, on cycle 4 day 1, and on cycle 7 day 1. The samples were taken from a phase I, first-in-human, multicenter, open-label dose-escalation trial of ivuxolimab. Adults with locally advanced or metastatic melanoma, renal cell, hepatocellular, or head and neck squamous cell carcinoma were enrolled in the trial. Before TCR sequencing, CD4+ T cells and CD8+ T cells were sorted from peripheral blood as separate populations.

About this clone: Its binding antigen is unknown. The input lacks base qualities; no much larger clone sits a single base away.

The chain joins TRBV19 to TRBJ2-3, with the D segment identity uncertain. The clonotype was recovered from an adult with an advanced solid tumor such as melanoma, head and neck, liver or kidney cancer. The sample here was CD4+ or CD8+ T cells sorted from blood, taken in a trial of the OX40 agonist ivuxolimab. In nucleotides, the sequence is TGTGCCAGTAGTATAGATAGGGTTACAGATACGCAGTATTTT. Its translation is CASSIDRVTDTQYF.